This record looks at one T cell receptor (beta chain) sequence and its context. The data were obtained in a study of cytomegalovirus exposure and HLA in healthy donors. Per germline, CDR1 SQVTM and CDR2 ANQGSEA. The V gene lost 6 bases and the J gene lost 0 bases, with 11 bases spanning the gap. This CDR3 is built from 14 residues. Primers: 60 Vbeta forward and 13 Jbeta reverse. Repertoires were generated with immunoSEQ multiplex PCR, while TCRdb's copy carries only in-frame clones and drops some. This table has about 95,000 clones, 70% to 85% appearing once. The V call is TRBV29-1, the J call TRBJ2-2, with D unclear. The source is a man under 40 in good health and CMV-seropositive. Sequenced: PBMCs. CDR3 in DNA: TGCAGCGTACGACATCCTACGAACACCGGGGAGCTGTTTTTT. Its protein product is CSVRHPTNTGELFF.